The 31 T cell receptor beta chains reported below all come from one sample, sequenced in a study of monozygotic twins with inflammatory bowel disease. Reprocessing the 5' RACE reads, TCRdb reports a single entry for every CDR3 protein and omits DNA. The repertoire table contains 300,000 to 450,000 distinct CDR3 sequences. Sequenced material: blood. The receptor set was obtained from a human donor with ulcerative colitis or Crohn's disease, or a healthy co-twin of an affected twin (not recorded which).

This rearrangement joins TRBV5-1 to TRBJ1-3; the TCRdb call, TRBD1, lacks DNA for checking. The CDR3 length is 16 residues. Germline CDR1 SGHRS, CDR2 YFSETQ. The CDR3 protein is CASPSQAPSSGNTIYF.

The chain is built from TRBV7-2 and TRBJ2-7; there is no DNA to check the TCRdb D call of TRBD1. The germline V gene encodes CDR1 SGHTA and CDR2 FQGNSA. This CDR3 spans 12 amino acids. The CDR3 loop reads CASSPVRGTLDF.

The rearrangement uses TRBV3-1 and TRBJ1-3; without DNA, the TCRdb call of TRBD1 cannot be checked. This CDR3 region has 16 residues. Germline CDR1 LGHDT, CDR2 YNNKEL (reference sequence). The CDR3 here is CASSHETGGSGNTIYF.

The V gene is TRBV27, the J gene TRBJ1-1. The CDR3 extends over 13 amino acids. Germline V gene data show CDR1 as MNHEY and CDR2 as SMNVEV (reference sequence). CDR3 protein: CASSSRSSTEAFF.

The chain has TRBV7-2 and TRBJ2-3. The CDR3 has 15 amino acids. Germline V gives CDR1 SGHTA, CDR2 FQGNSA. The chain's CDR3 is CASSSLRVSTDTQYF.

This chain connects TRBV20-1 to TRBJ1-3; without DNA, the TCRdb call of TRBD1 cannot be checked. Germline V gene sequence: CDR1 DFQATT, CDR2 SNEGSKA (reference sequence). This CDR3 has 15 residues. CDR3 protein: CSASLGAGSGNTIYF.

The rearrangement uses TRBV20-1 and TRBJ2-1; TCRdb lists TRBD1, though no DNA is available to test this call. This CDR3 region has 14 residues. Germline values: CDR1 DFQATT, CDR2 SNEGSKA (reference sequence). CDR3 sequence reads: CSATPGSDYNEQFF.

The chain links TRBV29-1 to TRBJ2-7. Germline V gives CDR1 SQVTM, CDR2 ANQGSEA. The CDR3 consists of 12 residues. This chain's CDR3 is CSVGGRLGEQYF.

The V gene is TRBV10-3, the J gene TRBJ1-2; as DNA is missing, the TRBD1 call by TCRdb cannot be tested. The CDR3 has 15 amino acids. Per germline, CDR1 ENHRY and CDR2 SYGVKD. The CDR3 sequence is CAISPPGQANYGYTF.

The chain joins TRBV10-3 to TRBJ1-1; the D gene TCRdb calls, TRBD1, cannot be checked with no DNA. CDR1 ENHRY and CDR2 SYGVKD come from the germline V gene. This CDR3 region has 13 residues. This CDR3 reads CAIRAGTGSEAFF.

CDR3 residues: CASSFAGMRVEAFF. The chain links TRBV12-3 or TRBV12-4 to TRBJ1-1. The CDR3 length is 14 residues.

The chain couples TRBV3-1 to TRBJ2-2; TCRdb returns TRBD2, unconfirmable since there is no DNA. Germline lookup yields CDR1 LGHDT and CDR2 YNNKEL (reference sequence). The CDR3 runs 18 residues. The CDR3 sequence is CASSPDLTSGVTTGELFF.

The V gene is TRBV7-2, the J gene TRBJ2-4; the TCRdb D gene call, TRBD1, has no DNA to confirm it. The germline CDR1 and CDR2 sequences are SGHTA and FQGNSA. The CDR3 is 16 amino acids. CDR3 sequence reads: CASSPRRGAGDNIQYF.

V and J are TRBV29-1 and TRBJ2-7; TCRdb designates TRBD1, a call that cannot be tested without DNA. The CDR3 is made up of 12 amino acids. Looked up from germline, CDR1 is SQVTM and CDR2 is ANQGSEA. CDR3 loop: CSVGTGFHEQYF.

This chain links TRBV5-6 with TRBJ1-6; the TCRdb call, TRBD1, lacks DNA for checking. The CDR3 consists of 15 residues. Per the germline V gene, CDR1 is SGHDT and CDR2 is YYEEEE. The CDR3 loop reads CASSLTGGKGSPLHF.

The V call is TRBV27, the J call TRBJ2-7. The CDR3 runs 13 residues. Germline V gene lookup returns CDR1 MNHEY and CDR2 SMNVEV (reference sequence). CDR3 amino acids: CASSLDDTYEQYF.

This rearrangement joins TRBV27 to TRBJ2-5; TCRdb selects TRBD1, and the lack of DNA leaves this call unchecked. This CDR3 spans 14 amino acids. Germline V gene sequence: CDR1 MNHEY, CDR2 SMNVEV (reference sequence). CDR3 sequence: CASSPNGAPETQYF.

The chain joins TRBV7-2 to TRBJ1-5; TCRdb reports TRBD1, a call that lacks DNA to check it against. The CDR3 covers 16 residues. The V gene's germline CDR1 is SGHTA and CDR2 FQGNSA. This CDR3 is CASSLVRGAQGQPQHF.

The CDR3 loop reads CSARGQGDGYTF. This chain uses TRBV20-1 with TRBJ1-2; TCRdb's assignment of TRBD1 cannot be checked, as there is no DNA. Germline V gene data show CDR1 as DFQATT and CDR2 as SNEGSKA (reference sequence). This CDR3 has 12 residues.

This rearrangement joins TRBV7-2 to TRBJ1-5; TCRdb returns TRBD1, unconfirmable since there is no DNA. CDR3 length: 15 residues. Per the germline V gene, CDR1 is SGHTA and CDR2 is FQGNSA. The CDR3 is CASSSQGLGNQPQHF.

The chain carries TRBV4-3 and TRBJ1-5. The CDR3 is 15 amino acids. Germline-derived CDR1 and CDR2 are LGHNA and YSLEER. CDR3 region: CASSQETAGNQPQHF.

CDR3 protein: CASSLLAAKETQYF. The chain recombines TRBV5-1 with TRBJ2-5. The length of the CDR3 is 14 residues. The V gene's germline CDR1 is SGHRS and CDR2 YFSETQ.

V is TRBV6-5 and J is TRBJ2-3; the TCRdb D gene call, TRBD2, has no DNA to confirm it. The CDR3 totals 17 residues. Germline values: CDR1 MNHEY, CDR2 SVGAGI. The CDR3 region is CASSYPSGGAGTDTQYF.

The chain joins TRBV10-3 to TRBJ2-1; TCRdb picks TRBD2, but there is no DNA to check that call. Germline loops: CDR1 ENHRY, CDR2 SYGVKD. The CDR3 covers 16 residues. The CDR3 sequence is CAISETLVRRGNEQFF.

The chain links TRBV6-1 to TRBJ2-7; the D call from TCRdb, TRBD1, cannot be confirmed without DNA. Germline V CDR1 and CDR2: MNHNS, SASEGT. This CDR3 spans 13 amino acids. CDR3 protein: CAGRTGRSYEQYF.

The chain is built from TRBV28 and TRBJ1-5; TCRdb's assignment of TRBD1 cannot be checked, as there is no DNA. CDR3 length: 15 amino acids. Germline CDR1 MDHEN, CDR2 SYDVKM. The CDR3 loop is CASYGTAILIKPQHF.

This chain joins TRBV9 and TRBJ1-4. The germline V gene has CDR1 SGDLS and CDR2 YYNGEE. The CDR3 is 14 amino acids. Here the CDR3 reads CASSLGGSNEKLFF.

The chain joins TRBV19 to TRBJ1-1. CDR1 is LNHDA and CDR2 is SQIVND in the germline V gene (reference sequence). The CDR3 length is 13 residues. CDR3 region: CASRQGPNTEAFF.

The chain joins TRBV15 to TRBJ2-1. The CDR3 runs 16 residues. The germline V gene encodes CDR1 LNHNV and CDR2 YYDKDF (reference sequence). The CDR3 reads CATSRDALGLLNEQFF.

The chain uses TRBV20-1 and TRBJ2-1. This CDR3 contains 15 residues. Germline CDR1 and CDR2: DFQATT and SNEGSKA (reference sequence). The CDR3 loop is CSAKRVSSSYNGQFF.

The gene calls are TRBV9 and TRBJ1-5; TCRdb indicates TRBD1, and absent DNA this call remains unverified. Germline V gene data show CDR1 as SGDLS and CDR2 as YYNGEE. The CDR3 contains 14 residues. CDR3 region: CASSPSRDRIAQHF.